The clone carrying this T cell receptor beta chain was observed once. The data belong to a study of T cell changes during pregnancy in multiple sclerosis. Measured with immunoSEQ multiplex PCR; TCRdb has only the in-frame clones, and not every one. The data show 70,000 to 80,000 clones, with 85% to 95% seen just once and more than 0.9% held by the top ten. Trimming took 6 bases from V and 1 from J, leaving 12 bases between them. Germline V gene data show CDR1 as SNHLY and CDR2 as FYNNEI. This CDR3 region has 14 residues. The TCR originated in a female donor with multiple sclerosis, enrolled in a pregnancy study. Source: peripheral blood, taken in the first trimester of pregnancy. The chain carries TRBV2 and TRBJ1-1; the D is unclear. This CDR3 is CASRGRGGNTEAFF. The CDR3 DNA reads as TGTGCCAGCAGGGGGAGAGGTGGGAACACTGAAGCTTTCTTT.